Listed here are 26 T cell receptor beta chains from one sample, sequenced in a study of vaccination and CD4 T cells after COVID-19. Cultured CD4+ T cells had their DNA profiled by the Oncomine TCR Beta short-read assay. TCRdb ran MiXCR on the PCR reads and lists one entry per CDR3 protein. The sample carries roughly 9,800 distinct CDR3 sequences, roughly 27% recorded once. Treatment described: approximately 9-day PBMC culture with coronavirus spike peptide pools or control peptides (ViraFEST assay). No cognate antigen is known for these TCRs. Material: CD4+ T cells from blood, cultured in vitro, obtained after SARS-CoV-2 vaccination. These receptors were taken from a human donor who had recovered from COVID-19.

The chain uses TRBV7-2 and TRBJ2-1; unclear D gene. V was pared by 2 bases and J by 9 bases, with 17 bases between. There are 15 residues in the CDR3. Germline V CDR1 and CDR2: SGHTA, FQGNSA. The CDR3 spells CASSLTALAVGEQFF. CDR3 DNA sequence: TGTGCCAGCAGCTTAACGGCACTTGCGGTGGGTGAGCAGTTCTTC.

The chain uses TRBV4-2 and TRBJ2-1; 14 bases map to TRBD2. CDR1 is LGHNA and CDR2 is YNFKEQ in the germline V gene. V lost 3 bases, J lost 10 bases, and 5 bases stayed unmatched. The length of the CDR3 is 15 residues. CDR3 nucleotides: TGTGCCAGCAGCCAGACAGGACTAGCGGGAGGCGAGCAGTTCTTC. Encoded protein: CASSQTGLAGGEQFF.

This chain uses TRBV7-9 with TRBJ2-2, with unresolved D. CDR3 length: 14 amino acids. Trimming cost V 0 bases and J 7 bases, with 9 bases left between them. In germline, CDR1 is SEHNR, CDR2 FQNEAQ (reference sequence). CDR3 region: CASSLAGIGGELFF. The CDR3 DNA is TGTGCCAGCAGCTTAGCGGGAATTGGCGGGGAGCTGTTTTTT.

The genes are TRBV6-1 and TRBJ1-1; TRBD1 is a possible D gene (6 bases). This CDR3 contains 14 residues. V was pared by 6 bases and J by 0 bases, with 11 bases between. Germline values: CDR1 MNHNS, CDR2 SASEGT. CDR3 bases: TGTGCCAGCAGAAGTACAGGGATGAACACTGAAGCTTTCTTT. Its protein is CASRSTGMNTEAFF.

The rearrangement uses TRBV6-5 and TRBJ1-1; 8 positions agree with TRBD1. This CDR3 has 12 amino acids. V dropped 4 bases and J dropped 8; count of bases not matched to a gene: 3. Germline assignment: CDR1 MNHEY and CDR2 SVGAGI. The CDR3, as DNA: TGTGCCAGCAGTTTCGGGACAGGCGAAGCTTTCTTT. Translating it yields CASSFGTGEAFF.

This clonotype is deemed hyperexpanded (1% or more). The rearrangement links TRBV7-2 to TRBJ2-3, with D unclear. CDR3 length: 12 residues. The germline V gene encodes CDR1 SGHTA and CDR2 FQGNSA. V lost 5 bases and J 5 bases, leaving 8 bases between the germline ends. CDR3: CASSTYLDTQYF. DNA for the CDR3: TGTGCCAGCAGCACCTACCTAGATACGCAGTATTTT.

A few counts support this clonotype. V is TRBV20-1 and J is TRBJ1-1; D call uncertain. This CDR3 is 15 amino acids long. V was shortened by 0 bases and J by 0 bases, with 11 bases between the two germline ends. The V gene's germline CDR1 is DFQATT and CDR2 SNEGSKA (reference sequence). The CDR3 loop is CSARDPRTLNTEAFF. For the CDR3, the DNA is TGCAGTGCTAGAGATCCTCGAACATTGAACACTGAAGCTTTCTTT.

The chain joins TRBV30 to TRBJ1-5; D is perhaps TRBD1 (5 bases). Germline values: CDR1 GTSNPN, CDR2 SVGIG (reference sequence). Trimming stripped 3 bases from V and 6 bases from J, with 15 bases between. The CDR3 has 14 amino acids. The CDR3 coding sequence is TGTGCCTGGAGCGAAGGTCCTAGGGGTCAGCCCCAGCATTTT. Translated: CAWSEGPRGQPQHF.

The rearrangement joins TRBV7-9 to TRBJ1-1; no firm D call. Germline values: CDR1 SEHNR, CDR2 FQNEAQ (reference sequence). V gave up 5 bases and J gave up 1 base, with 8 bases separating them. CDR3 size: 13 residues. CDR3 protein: CASSGRGNTEAFF. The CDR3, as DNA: TGTGCCAGCAGCGGGCGGGGGAACACTGAAGCTTTCTTT.

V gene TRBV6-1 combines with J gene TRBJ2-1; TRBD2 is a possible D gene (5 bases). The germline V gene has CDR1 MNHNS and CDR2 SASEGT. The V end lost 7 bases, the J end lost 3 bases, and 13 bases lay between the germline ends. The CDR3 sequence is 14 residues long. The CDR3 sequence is CASTRSANYNEQFF. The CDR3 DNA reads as TGTGCCAGCACGCGTAGCGCCAACTACAATGAGCAGTTCTTC.

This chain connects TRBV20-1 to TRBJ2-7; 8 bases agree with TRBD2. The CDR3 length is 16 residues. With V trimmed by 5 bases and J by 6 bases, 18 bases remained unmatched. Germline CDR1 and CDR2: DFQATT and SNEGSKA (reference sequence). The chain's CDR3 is CSASDLAGRREREQYF. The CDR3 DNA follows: TGCAGTGCTTCCGATTTAGCGGGAAGGAGGGAACGCGAGCAGTACTTC.

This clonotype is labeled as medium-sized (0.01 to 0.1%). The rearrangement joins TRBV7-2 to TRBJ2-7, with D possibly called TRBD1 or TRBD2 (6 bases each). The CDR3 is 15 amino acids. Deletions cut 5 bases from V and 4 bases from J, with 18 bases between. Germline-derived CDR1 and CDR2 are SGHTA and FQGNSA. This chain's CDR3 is CASSPQGGLGYEQYF. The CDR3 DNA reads TGTGCCAGCAGCCCACAGGGAGGTCTAGGGTACGAGCAGTACTTC.

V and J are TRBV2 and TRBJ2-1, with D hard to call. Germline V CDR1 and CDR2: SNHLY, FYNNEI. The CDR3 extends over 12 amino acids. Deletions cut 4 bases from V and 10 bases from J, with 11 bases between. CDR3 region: CASSVKGYEQFF. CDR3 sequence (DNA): TGTGCCAGCAGTGTTAAAGGGTACGAGCAGTTCTTC.

In DNA form, the CDR3 reads TGCGCCAGCAGCCGGCTCGGCTCTGGGGCCAACGTCCTGACTTTC. Translating it yields CASSRLGSGANVLTF. The rearrangement joins TRBV4-3 to TRBJ2-6; unclear D gene. Trimming left V 4 bases short and J 0 bases short, with 7 bases between. This CDR3 spans 15 amino acids. Germline assignment: CDR1 LGHNA and CDR2 YSLEER.

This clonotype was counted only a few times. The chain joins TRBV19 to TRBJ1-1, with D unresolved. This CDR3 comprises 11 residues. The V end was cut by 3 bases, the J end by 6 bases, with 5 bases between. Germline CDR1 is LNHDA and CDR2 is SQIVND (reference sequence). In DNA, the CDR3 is TGTGCCAGTAGTATTCATTCTGAAGCTTTCTTT. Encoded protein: CASSIHSEAFF.

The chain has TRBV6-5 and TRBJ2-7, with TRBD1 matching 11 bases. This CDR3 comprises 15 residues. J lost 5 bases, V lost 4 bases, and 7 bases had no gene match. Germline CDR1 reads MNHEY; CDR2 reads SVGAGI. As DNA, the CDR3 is TGTGCCAGCAGTTTAAGGAGGACAGGGGGCGACGAGCAGTACTTC. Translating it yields CASSLRRTGGDEQYF.

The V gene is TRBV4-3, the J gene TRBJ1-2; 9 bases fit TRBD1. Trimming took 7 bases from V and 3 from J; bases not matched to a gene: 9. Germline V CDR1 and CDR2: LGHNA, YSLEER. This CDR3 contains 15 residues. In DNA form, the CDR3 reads TGCGCCAGCACTCCGGGACAGGGTTATTACTATGGCTACACCTTC. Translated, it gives CASTPGQGYYYGYTF.

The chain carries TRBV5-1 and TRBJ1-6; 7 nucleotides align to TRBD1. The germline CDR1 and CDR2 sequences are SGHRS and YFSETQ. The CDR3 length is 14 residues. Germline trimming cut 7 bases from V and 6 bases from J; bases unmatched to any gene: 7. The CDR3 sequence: CASHPGGGNSPLHF. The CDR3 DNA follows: TGCGCCAGCCATCCAGGGGGGGGTAATTCACCCCTCCACTTT.

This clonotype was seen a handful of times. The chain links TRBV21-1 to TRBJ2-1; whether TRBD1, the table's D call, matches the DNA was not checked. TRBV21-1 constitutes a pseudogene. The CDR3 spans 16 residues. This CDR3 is CASSKLGSARPNEQFF. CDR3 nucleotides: TGTGCCAGCAGCAAACTCGGTTCAGCCCGGCCTAATGAGCAGTTCTTC.

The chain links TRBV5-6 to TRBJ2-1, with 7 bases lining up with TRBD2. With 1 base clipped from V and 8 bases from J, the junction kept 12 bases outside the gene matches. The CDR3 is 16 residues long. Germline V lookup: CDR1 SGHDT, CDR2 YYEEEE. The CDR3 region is CASSLIGKGLTDEQFF. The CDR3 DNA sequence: TGTGCCAGCAGCTTGATCGGAAAGGGACTAACGGATGAGCAGTTCTTC.

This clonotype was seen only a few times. DNA of the CDR3: TGTGCCAGCAGCCGACAGGGCGATAACTATGGCTACACCTTC. It specifies CASSRQGDNYGYTF. The chain joins TRBV6-1 to TRBJ1-2; TRBD1 aligns across 7 bases. Per germline, CDR1 MNHNS and CDR2 SASEGT. The J segment lost 1 base and the V segment lost 6 bases, leaving 5 bases of the junction unmatched. The CDR3 has 14 amino acids.

The CDR3 protein is CASSPSGSGGSTSPLHF. CDR3 coding DNA: TGTGCCAGCTCACCCTCCGGTTCAGGGGGTTCAACTTCACCCCTCCACTTT. The chain combines TRBV18 with TRBJ1-6; 7 bases line up with TRBD1. CDR1 and CDR2 (germline): KGHSH, LQKENI. This CDR3 is 17 amino acids long. The V and J ends lost 3 bases and 9 bases, in that order; junction bases with no gene match: 14.

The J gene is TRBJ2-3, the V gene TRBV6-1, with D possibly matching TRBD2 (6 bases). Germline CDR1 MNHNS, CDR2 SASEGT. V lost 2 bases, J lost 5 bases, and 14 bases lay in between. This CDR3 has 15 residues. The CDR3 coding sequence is TGTGCCAGCAGTGAAATCGGCTTCGGGGGAGATACGCAGTATTTT. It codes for CASSEIGFGGDTQYF.

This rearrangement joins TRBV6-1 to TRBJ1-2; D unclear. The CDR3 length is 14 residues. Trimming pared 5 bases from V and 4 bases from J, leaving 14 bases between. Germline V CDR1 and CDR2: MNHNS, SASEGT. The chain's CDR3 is CASSLPQASYGYTF. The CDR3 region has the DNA TGTGCCAGCAGTCTTCCCCAAGCGAGCTATGGCTACACCTTC.

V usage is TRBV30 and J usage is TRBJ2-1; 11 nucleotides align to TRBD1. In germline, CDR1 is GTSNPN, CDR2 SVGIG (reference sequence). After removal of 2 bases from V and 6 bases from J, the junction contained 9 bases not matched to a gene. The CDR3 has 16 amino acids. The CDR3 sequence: CAWSLLGGQGVNEQFF. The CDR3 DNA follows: TGTGCCTGGAGTCTCCTCGGGGGACAGGGGGTCAATGAGCAGTTCTTC.

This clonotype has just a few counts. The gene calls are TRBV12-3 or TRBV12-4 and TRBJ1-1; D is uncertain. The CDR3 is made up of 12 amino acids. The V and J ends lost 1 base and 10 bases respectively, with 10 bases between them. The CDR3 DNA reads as TGTGCCAGCAGTTTAGATAGATGGAGAGCTTTCTTT. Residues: CASSLDRWRAFF.